Detailed here is one T cell receptor beta chain. The data stem from a study of control samples from healthy donors and cancer patients. Profiled with immunoSEQ multiplex PCR; TCRdb holds only in-frame clones, not every one. The sample carries fewer than 120,000 clones, around nine tenths recorded once. V shed 6 bases, J shed 6 bases, and the junction held 7 bases outside the gene matches. The germline gives CDR1 SGDLS, CDR2 YYNGEE. The CDR3 is 14 amino acids. This clonotype was sampled from a woman in her fifties or sixties with lung cancer. The sequencing input was PBMCs. The chain has TRBV9 and TRBJ2-3; the match to TRBD2 covers 10 bases. CDR3 DNA sequence: TGTGCCAGCACCGAGCGGGAGGGCCTTGATACGCAGTATTTT. Translation gives CASTEREGLDTQYF.